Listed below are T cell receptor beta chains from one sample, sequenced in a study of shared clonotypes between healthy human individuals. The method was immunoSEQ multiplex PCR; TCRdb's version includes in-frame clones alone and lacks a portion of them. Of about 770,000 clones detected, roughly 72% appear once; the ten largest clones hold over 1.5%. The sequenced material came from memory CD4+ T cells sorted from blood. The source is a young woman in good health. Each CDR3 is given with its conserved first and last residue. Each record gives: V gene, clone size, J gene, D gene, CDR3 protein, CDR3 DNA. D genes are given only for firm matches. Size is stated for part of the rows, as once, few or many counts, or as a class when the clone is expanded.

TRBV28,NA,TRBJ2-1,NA,CAITGPPYNEQFF,TGTGCCATAACGGGCCCACCCTACAATGAGCAGTTCTTC
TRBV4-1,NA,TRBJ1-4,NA,CASSQVGNPTNEKLFF,TGCGCCAGCAGCCAAGTTGGAAACCCAACTAATGAAAAACTGTTTTTT
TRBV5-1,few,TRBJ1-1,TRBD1,CASSLDGQGGTEAFF,TGCGCCAGCAGCTTGGATGGACAGGGGGGCACTGAAGCTTTCTTT
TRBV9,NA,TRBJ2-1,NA,CASSVIGQGEQFF,TGTGCCAGCAGCGTGATAGGGCAAGGTGAGCAGTTCTTC
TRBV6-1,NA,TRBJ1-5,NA,CASKDGVYSNQPQHF,TGTGCCAGCAAAGATGGGGTTTATAGCAATCAGCCCCAGCATTTT
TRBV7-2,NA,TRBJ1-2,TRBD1,CASSARTGGSSPGGYTF,TGTGCCAGCAGCGCCCGGACAGGGGGCTCCTCCCCTGGGGGCTACACCTTC
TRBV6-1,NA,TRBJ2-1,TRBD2,CASSAVGAGGNEQFF,TGTGCCAGCAGTGCGGTCGGAGCGGGAGGCAATGAGCAGTTCTTC
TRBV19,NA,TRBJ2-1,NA,CASSIWQGNEQFF,TGTGCCAGTAGTATATGGCAGGGCAATGAGCAGTTCTTC
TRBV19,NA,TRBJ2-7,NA,CASSQQESYEQYF,TGTGCCAGTAGTCAGCAGGAGAGCTACGAGCAGTACTTC
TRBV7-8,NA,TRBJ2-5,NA,CASSLGKVRETQYF,TGTGCCAGCAGCTTGGGCAAAGTAAGGGAGACCCAGTACTTC
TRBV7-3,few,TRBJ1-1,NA,CASSAQGGTEAFF,TGTGCCAGCAGTGCCCAGGGTGGAACTGAAGCTTTCTTT
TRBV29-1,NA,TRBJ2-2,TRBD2,CSGLGGTKNTGELFF,TGCAGCGGATTGGGAGGGACGAAGAACACCGGGGAGCTGTTTTTT
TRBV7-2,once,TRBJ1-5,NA,CASTESIGGGNQPQHF,TGTGCCAGCACCGAGAGCATCGGGGGAGGAAATCAGCCCCAGCATTTT
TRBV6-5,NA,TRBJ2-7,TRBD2,CASRVLAGEGYEQYF,TGTGCCAGCAGGGTACTAGCGGGAGAGGGTTACGAGCAGTACTTC
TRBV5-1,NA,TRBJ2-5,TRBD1,CASSRQGQSQETQYF,TGCGCCAGCAGCCGACAGGGACAATCTCAAGAGACCCAGTACTTC
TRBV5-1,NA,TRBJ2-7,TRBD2,CASSLAVAGGSSYEQYF,TGCGCCAGCAGCTTGGCGGTAGCGGGAGGAAGCTCCTACGAGCAGTACTTC
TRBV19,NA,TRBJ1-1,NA,CASSEFGGGSGTEAFF,TGTGCCAGTAGTGAGTTCGGGGGCGGTTCGGGCACTGAAGCTTTCTTT
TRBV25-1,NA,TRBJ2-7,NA,CASSEISEQYF,TGTGCCAGCAGTGAAATCAGCGAGCAGTACTTC
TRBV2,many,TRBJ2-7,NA,CASGRVRYEQYF,TGTGCCAGCGGGCGGGTACGCTACGAGCAGTACTTC
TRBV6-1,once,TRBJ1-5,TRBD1,CASTGQVQGQPQHF,TGTGCCAGCACGGGACAGGTGCAAGGCCAGCCCCAGCATTTT
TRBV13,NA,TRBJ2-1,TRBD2,CASSLVLAGGGEQFF,TGTGCCAGCAGCTTAGTACTAGCGGGAGGGGGTGAGCAGTTCTTC
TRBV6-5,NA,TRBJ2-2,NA,CASSSPSGELFF,TGTGCCAGCAGTTCCCCGAGTGGGGAGCTGTTTTTT
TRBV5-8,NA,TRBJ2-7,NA,CASSLGPLGGSTYEQYF,TGTGCCAGCAGCTTGGGACCCCTGGGGGGATCCACCTACGAGCAGTACTTC
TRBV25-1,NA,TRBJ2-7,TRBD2,CASRPGLAGYEQYF,TGTGCCAGCAGACCGGGACTAGCAGGATACGAGCAGTACTTC